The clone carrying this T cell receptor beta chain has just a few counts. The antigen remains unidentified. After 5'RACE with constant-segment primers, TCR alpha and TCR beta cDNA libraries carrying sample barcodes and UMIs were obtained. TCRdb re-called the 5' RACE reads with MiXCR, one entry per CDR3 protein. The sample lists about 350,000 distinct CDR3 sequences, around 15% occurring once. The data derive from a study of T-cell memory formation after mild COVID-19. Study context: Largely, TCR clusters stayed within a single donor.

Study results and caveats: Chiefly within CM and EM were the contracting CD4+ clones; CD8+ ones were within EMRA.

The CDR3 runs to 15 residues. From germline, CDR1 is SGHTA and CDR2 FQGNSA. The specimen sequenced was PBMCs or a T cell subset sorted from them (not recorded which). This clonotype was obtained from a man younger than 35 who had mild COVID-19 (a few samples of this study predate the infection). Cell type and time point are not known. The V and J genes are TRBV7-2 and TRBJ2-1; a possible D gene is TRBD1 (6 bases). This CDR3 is CASTPHTGTPFEQFF. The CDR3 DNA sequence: TGTGCTTCAACGCCACACACAGGGACCCCATTTGAGCAGTTCTTC. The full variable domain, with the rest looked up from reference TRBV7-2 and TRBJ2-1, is GAGVSQSPSNKVTEKGKDVELRCDPISGHTALYWYRQSLGQGLEFLIYFQGNSAPDKSGLPSDRFSAERTGGSVSTLTIQRTQQEDSAVYLCASTPHTGTPFEQFFGPGTRLTVL.